The 26 T cell receptor beta chains presented below share a single source sample, sequenced in a study of T cell repertoires in cytomegalovirus infection. TCRdb processed the reads anew with MiXCR; each CDR3 protein has one entry. The sample shows 200,000 to 300,000 distinct CDR3 sequences, 9.1% of them seen only once. The sequenced sample was PBMCs. Source of these receptors: a human donor in good health (CMV status not recorded). Some clones in this sample may be carry-over from other donors' samples.

This clonotype was observed many times. This rearrangement joins TRBV5-4 to TRBJ2-5; D perhaps matches TRBD2 (6 bases). Trimming took off 4 bases at V and 1 base at J, with 8 bases between the two ends. From germline, CDR1 is SGHNT and CDR2 YYREEE (reference sequence). The CDR3 runs 13 residues. As DNA, the CDR3 is TGTGCCAGCAGCAGGGAGGCCCAAGAGACCCAGTACTTC. Residues: CASSREAQETQYF.

In the case of this clonotype: Since a much larger clone is just one base distant, this may be a read error. This chain connects TRBV7-9 to TRBJ2-1; D possibly corresponds to TRBD2 (7 bases). The CDR3 is made up of 16 amino acids. In germline, CDR1 is SEHNR, CDR2 FQNEAQ (reference sequence). Trimming shortened V by 4 bases and J by 12 bases, and 25 bases separated the two germline ends. The CDR3, as DNA: TGTGCCAGCAGCTCCCCATTCAGGGGCCGGGGGGTTGGGCAGTTCTTC. It specifies CASSSPFRGRGVGQFF.

The CDR3 sequence: CASSQDSLFGYEQYF. CDR3 DNA: TGTGCCAGCAGTCAGGACAGTCTATTCGGCTACGAGCAGTACTTC. The chain links TRBV7-9 to TRBJ2-7; tentative D call: TRBD1 (6 bases). The CDR3 has 15 residues. Germline V gene data show CDR1 as SEHNR and CDR2 as FQNEAQ (reference sequence). V was clipped by 6 bases and J by 3 bases, with 18 bases between them.

This clonotype was observed a handful of times. This chain joins TRBV7-2 and TRBJ2-7, with TRBD2 identical over 11 bases. This CDR3 is built from 15 residues. Looked up from germline, CDR1 is SGHTA and CDR2 is FQGNSA. V dropped 1 base and J dropped 9; count of bases not matched to a gene: 8. The CDR3 coding sequence is TGTGCCAGCAGCTTAGGGACTAGCGGGTTCCGCGGGCAGTACTTC. Translated: CASSLGTSGFRGQYF. The full variable domain, with the rest looked up from reference TRBV7-2 and TRBJ2-7, is GAGVSQSPSNKVTEKGKDVELRCDPISGHTALYWYRQSLGQGLEFLIYFQGNSAPDKSGLPSDRFSAERTGGSVSTLTIQRTQQEDSAVYLCASSLGTSGFRGQYFGPGTRLTVT.

This clonotype was seen many times. The chain couples TRBV7-3 to TRBJ1-1; 7 bases line up with TRBD1. Germline CDR1 SGHTA, CDR2 FQGTGA. The J segment lost 4 bases and the V segment lost 5 bases, leaving 4 bases of the junction unmatched. CDR3 size: 13 residues. For the CDR3, the DNA is TGTGCCAGCAGCCCCAGGGGGGGCACTGAAGCTTTCTTT. This sequence encodes CASSPRGGTEAFF.

Regarding this clonotype: The junction departs from the called germline gene at one end, perhaps through a read error. The genes are TRBV7-4 and TRBJ2-7; no definite D call. Germline V gene data show CDR1 as SGHVT and CDR2 as SQSDAQ. The CDR3 has 11 amino acids. The DNA of the CDR3 is TGTGCCAGCAGCTTAGGGGTTTTAAAGTCGTTC. Its translation: CASSLGVLKSF.

In its sample, this clonotype was seen a few times. The chain employs TRBV19 and TRBJ1-1, with TRBD1 matching over 8 bases. Germline V gene lookup returns CDR1 LNHDA and CDR2 SQIVND (reference sequence). V lost 4 bases and J lost 4; bases outside the gene matches: 8. CDR3 length: 15 residues. CDR3 coding DNA: TGTGCCAGTAGTACGACAACAGGGGGAGGCACTGAAGCTTTCTTT. As protein: CASSTTTGGGTEAFF.

At least ten counts were recorded for this clonotype. The chain joins TRBV2 to TRBJ2-1; 8 positions match TRBD1. V was pared by 8 bases and J by 4 bases, with 19 bases of the junction left unmatched. Germline values: CDR1 SNHLY, CDR2 FYNNEI. The CDR3 totals 18 residues. CDR3 protein: CASRPGTGSWTSYNEQFF. CDR3 sequence (DNA): TGTGCCAGCCGACCGGGGACAGGAAGCTGGACTTCTTACAATGAGCAGTTCTTC.

Ten or more counts support this clonotype. The chain couples TRBV13 to TRBJ2-7; 8 positions match TRBD2. V lost 6 bases, J lost 1 base, and 5 bases stayed unmatched. This CDR3 has 14 amino acids. Germline V gives CDR1 PRHDT, CDR2 FYEKMQ (reference sequence). The CDR3 nucleotides are TGTGCCAGCAGGCTACGGGGGGGATCCTACGAGCAGTACTTC. Its translation is CASRLRGGSYEQYF.

This clonotype has a handful of counts. The rearrangement links TRBV19 to TRBJ1-5; the D is unclear. The CDR3 loop spans 15 amino acids. V lost 4 bases, J lost 0 bases, and 10 bases lay in between. Germline CDR1 LNHDA, CDR2 SQIVND (reference sequence). The CDR3 loop is CASSTGVYSNQPQHF. CDR3 nucleotides: TGTGCCAGTAGTACCGGGGTGTATAGCAATCAGCCCCAGCATTTT.

The sample holds many counts of this clonotype. The chain is built from TRBV7-2 and TRBJ1-2, with D unclear. The CDR3 spans 16 residues. Trimming left V 5 bases short and J 4 bases short, with 20 bases between. Germline assignment: CDR1 SGHTA and CDR2 FQGNSA. In DNA, the CDR3 is TGTGCCAGCAGCCCACGAAACCTTGCAGGCCTCTATGGCTACACCTTC. It yields the protein CASSPRNLAGLYGYTF.

The chain links TRBV20-1 to TRBJ2-1, with D maybe TRBD2 (5 bases). Germline lookup yields CDR1 DFQATT and CDR2 SNEGSKA (reference sequence). The CDR3 loop spans 15 amino acids. Deletions cut 2 bases from V and 0 bases from J, with 11 bases between. CDR3 loop: CSARPGSSSYNEQFF. The CDR3 DNA reads as TGCAGTGCTAGACCGGGGTCAAGCTCCTACAATGAGCAGTTCTTC.

The gene calls are TRBV28 and TRBJ1-1; weak D call: TRBD1 (6 bases). Germline values: CDR1 MDHEN, CDR2 SYDVKM. V lost 5 bases and J 1 base, leaving 14 bases between the germline ends. The CDR3 consists of 15 residues. The CDR3 bases are TGTGCCAGCAGTCCCGGGGGGGGCCCGAACACTGAAGCTTTCTTT. It encodes CASSPGGGPNTEAFF.

This clonotype was seen at least ten times. This CDR3 is CASSPAGDLAFF. DNA of the CDR3: TGTGCCAGCAGCCCGGCTGGAGATCTCGCTTTCTTT. The rearrangement uses TRBV5-4 and TRBJ1-1; D is undetermined. The CDR3 has 12 residues. V lost 4 bases and J 11 bases, leaving 15 bases between the germline ends. Germline lookup yields CDR1 SGHNT and CDR2 YYREEE (reference sequence).

This clonotype was observed at least ten times. The chain uses TRBV7-2 and TRBJ2-1; perhaps TRBD2 as D (6 bases). Germline lookup yields CDR1 SGHTA and CDR2 FQGNSA. The CDR3 is 15 amino acids. Deletions cut 4 bases from V and 5 bases from J, with 15 bases between. CDR3 nucleotide sequence: TGTGCCAGCAGCTCCGGGACTCGGAGCGACAATGAGCAGTTCTTC. Encoded protein: CASSSGTRSDNEQFF.

This clonotype was seen more than once but under ten times. The chain uses TRBV2 and TRBJ2-2, with 8 nucleotides matching TRBD1. Germline values: CDR1 SNHLY, CDR2 FYNNEI. The CDR3 covers 14 residues. The V and J ends lost 6 bases and 7 bases, in that order; junction bases with no gene match: 7. As DNA, the CDR3 is TGTGCCAGCAGGCGGACAGGGCTGGGCGGGGAGCTGTTTTTT. This sequence encodes CASRRTGLGGELFF.

The table lists this clonotype with many counts. The chain joins TRBV7-2 to TRBJ1-3; D gene unclear. Germline CDR1 SGHTA, CDR2 FQGNSA. Trimming removed 2 bases at V and 0 bases at J, with 8 bases between. This CDR3 region has 15 residues. CDR3 sequence reads: CASSLRAASGNTIYF. The CDR3 DNA is TGTGCCAGCAGCTTACGGGCCGCCTCTGGAAACACCATATATTTT.

This clonotype was picked up many times. The rearrangement links TRBV20-1 to TRBJ2-5; TRBD1 agrees at 10 bases. The V gene end was trimmed by 5 bases and the J gene end by 9 bases; junction bases not matched to a gene: 12. The length of the CDR3 is 14 residues. Germline V gene lookup returns CDR1 DFQATT and CDR2 SNEGSKA (reference sequence). For the CDR3, the DNA is TGCAGTGCTCCGGACAGGGGGACCCTCACGGCCCAGTACTTC. Protein: CSAPDRGTLTAQYF.

This clonotype was found many times. This chain uses TRBV19 with TRBJ1-4; D might be TRBD1 (6 bases). Germline lookup yields CDR1 LNHDA and CDR2 SQIVND (reference sequence). This CDR3 has 13 residues. The V end lost 5 bases, the J end lost 10 bases, and 14 bases lay between the germline ends. Written as DNA, the CDR3 is TGTGCCAGTAGTCCATCAGGGGAGGGAAAACTGTTTTTT. This codes for CASSPSGEGKLFF.

This clonotype was detected a few times. The gene calls are TRBV20-1 and TRBJ2-5; 7 nucleotides match TRBD2. Per germline, CDR1 DFQATT and CDR2 SNEGSKA (reference sequence). Trimming at V came to 5 bases and at J to 2 bases, leaving 5 bases not matched to a gene. The CDR3 has 13 residues. The CDR3 DNA reads TGCAGTGCTCGACTAGCAGTGCAAGAGACCCAGTACTTC. This codes for CSARLAVQETQYF.

This clonotype showed up just a few times. The CDR3 sequence: CASSSWGGQDNEQFF. For the CDR3, the DNA is TGTGCCAGCAGTTCTTGGGGGGGGCAGGACAATGAGCAGTTCTTC. The chain couples TRBV6-2 or TRBV6-3 to TRBJ2-1; D is perhaps TRBD2 (7 bases). The CDR3 contains 15 residues. The V end lost 4 bases, the J end lost 5 bases, and 15 bases lay between the germline ends. Germline V CDR1 and CDR2: MNHEY, SVGEGT.

This clonotype was detected many times. This chain joins TRBV28 and TRBJ2-2, with 9 bases lining up with TRBD2. Germline assignment: CDR1 MDHEN and CDR2 SYDVKM. CDR3 length: 15 residues. The junction had 7 bases not matched to a gene; V was cut back by 4 bases and J by 7 bases. CDR3 sequence (DNA): TGTGCCAGCAGTTCTGCGGGGGGGCCCTTCGGGGAGCTGTTTTTT. Residues: CASSSAGGPFGELFF.

This clonotype was picked up many times. V usage is TRBV7-2 and J usage is TRBJ2-7; D is unclear. The V and J ends lost 5 bases and 4 bases respectively, with 6 bases between them. The CDR3 has 11 amino acids. Germline CDR1 reads SGHTA; CDR2 reads FQGNSA. CDR3 in DNA: TGTGCCAGCAGCACCCTTTACGAGCAGTACTTC. Amino acids: CASSTLYEQYF.

This clonotype was picked up many times. The genes are TRBV12-3 or TRBV12-4 and TRBJ1-4; tentative D call: TRBD1 (6 bases). V was clipped by 3 bases and J by 0 bases, with 8 bases between them. The CDR3 spans 15 residues. CDR3: CASSFRTATNEKLFF. CDR3 coding DNA: TGTGCCAGCAGTTTCCGGACAGCAACTAATGAAAAACTGTTTTTT.

Here the CDR3 reads CASSQAGRLAPNTGELFF. CDR3 nucleotide sequence: TGTGCCAGCAGCCAAGCAGGGAGACTAGCTCCGAACACCGGGGAGCTGTTTTTT. The rearrangement uses TRBV3-1 and TRBJ2-2; 7 nucleotides match TRBD2. Losses at the gene ends were 1 base for V and 0 bases for J; bases not matched to a gene: 8. The germline gives CDR1 LGHDT, CDR2 YNNKEL (reference sequence). The CDR3 length is 18 residues. Filled out from reference TRBV3-1 and TRBJ2-2, the complete variable domain reads DTAVSQTPKYLVTQMGNDKSIKCEQNLGHDTMYWYKQDSKKFLKIMFSYNNKELIINETVPNRFSPKSPDKAHLNLHINSLELGDSAVYFCASSQAGRLAPNTGELFFGEGSRLTVL.

This clonotype was counted ten times or more. CDR3 sequence (DNA): TGTGCCAGCAGCGAACCCGTAGGGTCCGCAGATACGCAGTATTTT. It specifies CASSEPVGSADTQYF. V gene TRBV7-2 combines with J gene TRBJ2-3; D is ambiguous. Germline V gene lookup returns CDR1 SGHTA and CDR2 FQGNSA. The CDR3 length is 15 residues. V was clipped by 5 bases and J by 4 bases, with 16 bases between them.